Listed below are T cell receptor beta chains from one sample, sequenced in a study of T-cell reconstitution after alpha-beta-depleted transplantation in children. TCRdb ran MiXCR on the PCR reads and lists one entry per CDR3 protein. The sample has over 200,000 distinct CDR3 sequences, about 8.4% seen once; the top ten hold roughly a third. Sequenced here: PBMCs, mostly from graft donor cells, sampled 360 days after TCRalphabeta/CD19-depleted stem cell transplant. The receptors were gathered from a male patient under 10 years old who had a stem cell transplant for acute myeloid leukemia, so the T cells may come from the graft donor. The CDR3 runs from the conserved cysteine through the conserved F or W. The D gene is left open where the match is weak. Clone sizes are given selectively: once, few, many, or a class where the clone is expanded.

j_gene: TRBJ2-1; d_gene: -; v_gene: TRBV4-3; abundance: many; CDR3aa: CASSQYGNNEQFF; CDR3nt: TGCGCCAGCAGCCAATACGGAAACAATGAGCAGTTCTTC
j_gene: TRBJ2-2; d_gene: -; v_gene: TRBV5-1; abundance: many; CDR3aa: CASSLQTGELFF; CDR3nt: TGCGCCAGCAGCTTGCAGACCGGGGAGCTGTTTTTT
j_gene: TRBJ2-7; d_gene: -; v_gene: TRBV4-1; abundance: many; CDR3aa: CASSPPGGIRYEQYF; CDR3nt: TGCGCCAGCAGCCCACCCGGGGGAATCCGCTACGAGCAGTACTTC
j_gene: TRBJ2-1; d_gene: -; v_gene: TRBV5-1; abundance: -; CDR3aa: CASAWGPDSNYNEQFF; CDR3nt: TGCGCCAGCGCTTGGGGCCCGGATTCCAACTACAATGAGCAGTTCTTC
j_gene: TRBJ2-5; d_gene: -; v_gene: TRBV7-2; abundance: -; CDR3aa: CASSLAPLAKETQYF; CDR3nt: TGTGCCAGCAGCTTAGCGCCACTCGCGAAAGAGACCCAGTACTTC
j_gene: TRBJ1-1; d_gene: -; v_gene: TRBV20-1; abundance: -; CDR3aa: CSARSGQSNTEAFF; CDR3nt: TGCAGTGCTAGGTCAGGGCAGTCGAACACTGAAGCTTTCTTT
j_gene: TRBJ1-1; d_gene: -; v_gene: TRBV28; abundance: many; CDR3aa: CASRLQGNDEAFF; CDR3nt: TGTGCCAGCAGGCTGCAGGGCAATGATGAAGCTTTCTTT
j_gene: TRBJ2-3; d_gene: TRBD2; v_gene: TRBV29-1; abundance: many; CDR3aa: CSGLGGVRGFSTDTQYF; CDR3nt: TGCAGCGGCCTGGGGGGGGTACGGGGCTTTAGCACAGATACGCAGTATTTT
j_gene: TRBJ2-3; d_gene: TRBD2; v_gene: TRBV29-1; abundance: -; CDR3aa: CSVVGLAGADTQYF; CDR3nt: TGCAGCGTTGTGGGTCTAGCGGGAGCAGATACGCAGTATTTT
j_gene: TRBJ2-3; d_gene: -; v_gene: TRBV18; abundance: few; CDR3aa: CASSLLGAEDTQYF; CDR3nt: TGTGCCAGCTCACTTTTGGGGGCCGAGGATACGCAGTATTTT
j_gene: TRBJ1-1; d_gene: -; v_gene: TRBV2; abundance: many; CDR3aa: CASTRENTEAFF; CDR3nt: TGTGCCAGCACTAGGGAGAACACTGAAGCTTTCTTT
j_gene: TRBJ2-3; d_gene: TRBD2; v_gene: TRBV7-2; abundance: many; CDR3aa: CASSSTTSGSADTQYF; CDR3nt: TGTGCCAGCAGCTCAACGACTAGCGGGAGCGCAGATACGCAGTATTTT
j_gene: TRBJ2-7; d_gene: TRBD2; v_gene: TRBV7-2; abundance: few; CDR3aa: CASSLATSGISYEQYF; CDR3nt: TGTGCCAGCAGCTTAGCGACTAGCGGGATCTCCTACGAGCAGTACTTC
j_gene: TRBJ1-4; d_gene: -; v_gene: TRBV5-1; abundance: many; CDR3aa: CASSLDSFNEKLFF; CDR3nt: TGCGCCAGCAGCCTTGACAGTTTTAATGAAAAACTGTTTTTT
j_gene: TRBJ1-1; d_gene: -; v_gene: TRBV20-1; abundance: few; CDR3aa: CSASNKGMNTEAFF; CDR3nt: TGCAGTGCTAGTAATAAGGGCATGAACACTGAAGCTTTCTTT
j_gene: TRBJ2-3; d_gene: -; v_gene: TRBV29-1; abundance: many; CDR3aa: CSVADGARDTQYF; CDR3nt: TGCAGCGTTGCGGACGGGGCGCGAGATACGCAGTATTTT
j_gene: TRBJ2-7; d_gene: TRBD2; v_gene: TRBV12-3/TRBV12-4; abundance: many; CDR3aa: CASSWTSNEQYF; CDR3nt: TGTGCCAGCAGTTGGACTAGCAACGAGCAGTACTTC
j_gene: TRBJ2-1; d_gene: -; v_gene: TRBV5-1; abundance: many; CDR3aa: CASSLAPQDPYNEQFF; CDR3nt: TGCGCCAGCAGCTTGGCCCCCCAGGACCCCTACAATGAGCAGTTCTTC
j_gene: TRBJ2-3; d_gene: -; v_gene: TRBV3-1; abundance: many; CDR3aa: CASSQGTAQDTQYF; CDR3nt: TGTGCCAGCAGCCAAGGGACGGCTCAAGATACGCAGTATTTT
j_gene: TRBJ1-1; d_gene: -; v_gene: TRBV20-1; abundance: -; CDR3aa: CSAGGGLTEAFF; CDR3nt: TGCAGTGCTGGGGGAGGGCTCACTGAAGCTTTCTTT
j_gene: TRBJ2-5; d_gene: -; v_gene: TRBV5-1; abundance: -; CDR3aa: CASSLGSTPYQETQYF; CDR3nt: TGCGCCAGCAGCTTGGGTTCCACCCCATACCAAGAGACCCAGTACTTC
j_gene: TRBJ2-3; d_gene: TRBD2; v_gene: TRBV5-1; abundance: -; CDR3aa: CASSPAPRGRASSDTQYF; CDR3nt: TGCGCCAGCAGCCCCGCCCCCCGCGGGAGGGCTAGCTCAGATACGCAGTATTTT
j_gene: TRBJ1-1; d_gene: -; v_gene: TRBV6-1; abundance: -; CDR3aa: CASSFHTEAFF; CDR3nt: TGTGCCAGCAGTTTTCACACTGAAGCTTTCTTT
j_gene: TRBJ2-2; d_gene: -; v_gene: TRBV6-5; abundance: many; CDR3aa: CASSPRVGELFF; CDR3nt: TGTGCCAGCAGTCCACGGGTCGGGGAGCTGTTTTTT
j_gene: TRBJ1-2; d_gene: -; v_gene: TRBV12-3/TRBV12-4; abundance: -; CDR3aa: CASRDTNYGYTF; CDR3nt: TGTGCCAGCAGGGACACCAACTATGGCTACACCTTC
j_gene: TRBJ2-6; d_gene: -; v_gene: TRBV29-1; abundance: few; CDR3aa: CSVEDRGASSGANVLTF; CDR3nt: TGCAGCGTTGAAGATAGGGGCGCCTCCTCTGGGGCCAACGTCCTGACTTTC
j_gene: TRBJ1-2; d_gene: -; v_gene: TRBV7-9; abundance: few; CDR3aa: CASEVGGFYTF; CDR3nt: TGTGCCAGCGAAGTTGGGGGTTTCTACACCTTC
j_gene: TRBJ2-5; d_gene: -; v_gene: TRBV18; abundance: many; CDR3aa: CASSHPVATQYF; CDR3nt: TGTGCCAGCTCACACCCGGTGGCGACCCAGTACTTC
j_gene: TRBJ2-7; d_gene: -; v_gene: TRBV21-1; abundance: -; CDR3aa: CASSKGDSQGWPDYEQYF; CDR3nt: TGTGCCAGCAGCAAAGGGGATTCCCAGGGGTGGCCCGACTACGAGCAGTACTTC
j_gene: TRBJ2-1; d_gene: TRBD1; v_gene: TRBV7-9; abundance: -; CDR3aa: CASSFPGQGWKFF; CDR3nt: TGTGCCAGCAGCTTCCCGGGACAGGGTTGGAAGTTCTTC
j_gene: TRBJ2-5; d_gene: TRBD1; v_gene: TRBV20-1; abundance: -; CDR3aa: CSARRGQNQETQYF; CDR3nt: TGCAGTGCTAGACGGGGACAGAACCAAGAGACCCAGTACTTC
j_gene: TRBJ2-1; d_gene: TRBD1; v_gene: TRBV27; abundance: -; CDR3aa: CASSKHGLGGQGYNEQFF; CDR3nt: TGTGCCAGCAGTAAACACGGGCTGGGGGGACAGGGGTACAATGAGCAGTTCTTC
j_gene: TRBJ2-1; d_gene: TRBD2; v_gene: TRBV20-1; abundance: -; CDR3aa: CSGTPIRTSGIYNEQFF; CDR3nt: TGCAGTGGGACACCAATCCGGACTAGCGGGATTTACAATGAGCAGTTCTTC
j_gene: TRBJ1-3; d_gene: -; v_gene: TRBV20-1; abundance: -; CDR3aa: CSATQWGSGNTIYF; CDR3nt: TGCAGTGCAACACAGTGGGGCTCTGGAAACACCATATATTTT
j_gene: TRBJ1-5; d_gene: -; v_gene: TRBV5-6; abundance: -; CDR3aa: CASSFREGNQPQHF; CDR3nt: TGTGCCAGCAGCTTTCGGGAGGGCAATCAGCCCCAGCATTTT
j_gene: TRBJ2-1; d_gene: TRBD2; v_gene: TRBV20-1; abundance: many; CDR3aa: CSANPSGPHNEQFF; CDR3nt: TGCAGTGCTAACCCTAGCGGGCCTCACAATGAGCAGTTCTTC
j_gene: TRBJ1-2; d_gene: TRBD1; v_gene: TRBV24-1; abundance: -; CDR3aa: CATSDSGTAYGYTF; CDR3nt: TGTGCCACCAGTGACTCGGGGACAGCCTATGGCTACACCTTC
j_gene: TRBJ2-7; d_gene: -; v_gene: TRBV7-9; abundance: many; CDR3aa: CASSPGGSQGWSYEQYF; CDR3nt: TGTGCCAGCAGCCCTGGGGGGTCCCAGGGATGGTCCTACGAGCAGTACTTC
j_gene: TRBJ1-2; d_gene: -; v_gene: TRBV5-1; abundance: many; CDR3aa: CASSTGSETGYTF; CDR3nt: TGCGCCAGCAGCACCGGGTCTGAAACGGGCTACACCTTC
j_gene: TRBJ1-1; d_gene: TRBD1; v_gene: TRBV6-5; abundance: few; CDR3aa: CASSYLRTGARNTEAFF; CDR3nt: TGTGCCAGCAGTTACTTGCGTACAGGGGCCAGGAACACTGAAGCTTTCTTT
j_gene: TRBJ2-3; d_gene: TRBD2; v_gene: TRBV5-1; abundance: many; CDR3aa: CASSLLTSRSQYF; CDR3nt: TGCGCCAGCAGCTTGTTGACTAGCCGGTCGCAGTATTTT
j_gene: TRBJ2-1; d_gene: TRBD1; v_gene: TRBV5-5; abundance: -; CDR3aa: CASSVFPGQGNEQFF; CDR3nt: TGTGCCAGCAGCGTATTTCCGGGACAGGGGAATGAGCAGTTCTTC
j_gene: TRBJ2-5; d_gene: TRBD1; v_gene: TRBV5-1; abundance: -; CDR3aa: CASSLQAGGVKETQYF; CDR3nt: TGCGCCAGCAGCTTGCAAGCAGGGGGCGTTAAGGAGACCCAGTACTTC
j_gene: TRBJ2-5; d_gene: -; v_gene: TRBV5-5; abundance: few; CDR3aa: CASSHDPKETQYF; CDR3nt: TGTGCCAGCAGCCACGACCCTAAGGAGACCCAGTACTTC
j_gene: TRBJ1-5; d_gene: -; v_gene: TRBV29-1; abundance: few; CDR3aa: CSARESNSNQPQHF; CDR3nt: TGCAGCGCCCGGGAATCGAATAGCAATCAGCCCCAGCATTTT
j_gene: TRBJ2-1; d_gene: TRBD2; v_gene: TRBV15; abundance: many; CDR3aa: CASGGGEGEQFF; CDR3nt: TGTGCCAGCGGGGGGGGTGAGGGTGAGCAGTTCTTC
j_gene: TRBJ2-7; d_gene: TRBD2; v_gene: TRBV20-1; abundance: few; CDR3aa: CSARDPGLAYYEQYF; CDR3nt: TGCAGTGCTAGAGATCCGGGACTAGCCTACTACGAGCAGTACTTC
j_gene: TRBJ2-4; d_gene: -; v_gene: TRBV5-1; abundance: -; CDR3aa: CASTPTGEGNIQYF; CDR3nt: TGCGCCAGCACCCCGACAGGGGAGGGCAACATTCAGTACTTC
j_gene: TRBJ2-1; d_gene: -; v_gene: TRBV5-1; abundance: many; CDR3aa: CASSPGGAGQYNEQFF; CDR3nt: TGCGCCAGCAGCCCCGGTGGGGCGGGACAGTACAATGAGCAGTTCTTC
j_gene: TRBJ2-1; d_gene: TRBD2; v_gene: TRBV5-1; abundance: few; CDR3aa: CASSKASGASSYNEQFF; CDR3nt: TGCGCCAGCAGCAAGGCTAGCGGGGCGAGCTCCTACAATGAGCAGTTCTTC
j_gene: TRBJ2-7; d_gene: TRBD2; v_gene: TRBV5-1; abundance: many; CDR3aa: CASSLTSGSYEQYF; CDR3nt: TGCGCCAGCAGCTTGACTAGCGGGAGCTACGAGCAGTACTTC
j_gene: TRBJ2-7; d_gene: TRBD1; v_gene: TRBV20-1; abundance: few; CDR3aa: CSARKAPTGGSYEQYF; CDR3nt: TGCAGTGCTAGAAAAGCCCCGACAGGGGGTTCCTACGAGCAGTACTTC
j_gene: TRBJ2-7; d_gene: -; v_gene: TRBV6-1; abundance: few; CDR3aa: CASRASFTSSYEQYF; CDR3nt: TGTGCCAGCAGGGCCAGCTTCACGAGCTCCTACGAGCAGTACTTC